The following is a T cell receptor beta chain sequence with its context. In the original analysis: Reference gene primer amplification yielded estimated nucleated cell counts. Generated by immunoSEQ multiplex PCR, the TCRdb table keeps only in-frame clones and is missing some. The V and J calls and clone size were taken over from that table, and D and trimming were inferred from the DNA. The table has more than 250,000 clones, about nine tenths seen once. The data originate from a study of blood T cell repertoires in COVID-19. On the study more broadly: Sites across the United States, Italy and Spain contributed samples from acute and convalescent COVID-19. Sources were T cells, B-cell-depleted T cells, or PBMCs; the material itself was cDNA or gDNA.

The specimen sequenced was peripheral blood. This TCR was sampled from a man aged 45-60 years with active or convalescent COVID-19.

The CDR3 is CASSQGPSGEKLFF. CDR3 sequence (DNA): TGCGCCAGCAGCCAAGGGCCCTCGGGTGAAAAACTGTTTTTT. This chain links TRBV4-3 with TRBJ1-4; D not resolved. The CDR3 runs to 14 residues. V lost 1 base and J 7 bases, leaving 10 bases between the germline ends. Germline V gives CDR1 LGHNA, CDR2 YSLEER.